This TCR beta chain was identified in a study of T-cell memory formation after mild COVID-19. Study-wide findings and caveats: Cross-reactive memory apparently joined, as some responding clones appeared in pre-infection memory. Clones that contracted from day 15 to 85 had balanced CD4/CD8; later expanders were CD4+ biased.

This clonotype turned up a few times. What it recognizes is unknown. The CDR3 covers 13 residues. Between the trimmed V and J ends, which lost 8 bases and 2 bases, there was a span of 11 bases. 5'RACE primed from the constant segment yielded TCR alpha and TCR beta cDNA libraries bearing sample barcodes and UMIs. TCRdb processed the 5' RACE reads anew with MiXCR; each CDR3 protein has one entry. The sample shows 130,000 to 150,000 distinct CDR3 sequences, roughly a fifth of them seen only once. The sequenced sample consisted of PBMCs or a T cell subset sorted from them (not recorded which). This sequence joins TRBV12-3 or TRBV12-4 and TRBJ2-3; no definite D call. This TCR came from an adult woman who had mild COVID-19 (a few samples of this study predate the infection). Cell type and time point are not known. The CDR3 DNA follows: TGTGCCAGCCGTGTATTCCTCACAGATACGCAGTATTTT. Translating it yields CASRVFLTDTQYF.